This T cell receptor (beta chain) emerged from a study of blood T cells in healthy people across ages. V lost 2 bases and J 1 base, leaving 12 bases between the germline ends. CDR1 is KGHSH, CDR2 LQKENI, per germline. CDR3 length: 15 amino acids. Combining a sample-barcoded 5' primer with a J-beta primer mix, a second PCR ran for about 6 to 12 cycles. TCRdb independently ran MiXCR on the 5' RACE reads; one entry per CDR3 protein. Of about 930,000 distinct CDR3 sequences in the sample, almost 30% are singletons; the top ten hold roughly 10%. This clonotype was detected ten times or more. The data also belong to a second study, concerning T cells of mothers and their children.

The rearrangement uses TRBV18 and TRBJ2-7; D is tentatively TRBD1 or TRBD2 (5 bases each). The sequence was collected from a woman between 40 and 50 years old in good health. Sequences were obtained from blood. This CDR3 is CASSPVGTPSYEQYF. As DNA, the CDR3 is TGTGCCAGCTCACCAGTCGGGACCCCTTCCTACGAGCAGTACTTC.